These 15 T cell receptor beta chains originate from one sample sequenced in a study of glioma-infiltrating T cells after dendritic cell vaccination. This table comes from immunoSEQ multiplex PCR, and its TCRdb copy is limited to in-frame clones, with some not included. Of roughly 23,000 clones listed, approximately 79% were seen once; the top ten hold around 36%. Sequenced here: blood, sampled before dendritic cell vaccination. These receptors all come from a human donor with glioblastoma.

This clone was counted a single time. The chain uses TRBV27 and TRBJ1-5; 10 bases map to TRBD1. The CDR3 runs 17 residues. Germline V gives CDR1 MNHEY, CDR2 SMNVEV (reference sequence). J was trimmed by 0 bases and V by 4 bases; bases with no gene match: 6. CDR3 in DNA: TGTGCCAGCAGTTCGGGACAGGGGACGTATAGCAATCAGCCCCAGCATTTT. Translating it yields CASSSGQGTYSNQPQHF.

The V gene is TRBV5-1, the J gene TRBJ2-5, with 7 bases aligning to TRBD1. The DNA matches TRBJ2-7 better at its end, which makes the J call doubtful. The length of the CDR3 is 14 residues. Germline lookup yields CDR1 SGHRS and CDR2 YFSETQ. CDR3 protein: CASRTGVQAYEQYF. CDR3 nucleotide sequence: TGCGCCAGCAGAACAGGGGTCCAAGCCTACGAGCAGTACTTC.

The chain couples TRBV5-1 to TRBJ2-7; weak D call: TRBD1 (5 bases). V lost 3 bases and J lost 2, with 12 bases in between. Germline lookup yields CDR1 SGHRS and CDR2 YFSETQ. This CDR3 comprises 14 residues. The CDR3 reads CASSSQGSPYEQYF. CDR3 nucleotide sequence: TGCGCCAGCAGCTCTCAGGGCTCCCCCTACGAGCAGTACTTC. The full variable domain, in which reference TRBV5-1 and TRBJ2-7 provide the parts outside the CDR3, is KAGVTQTPRYLIKTRGQQVTLSCSPISGHRSVSWYQQTPGQGLQFLFEYFSETQRNKGNFPGRFSGRQFSNSRSEMNVSTLELGDSALYLCASSSQGSPYEQYFGPGTRLTVT.

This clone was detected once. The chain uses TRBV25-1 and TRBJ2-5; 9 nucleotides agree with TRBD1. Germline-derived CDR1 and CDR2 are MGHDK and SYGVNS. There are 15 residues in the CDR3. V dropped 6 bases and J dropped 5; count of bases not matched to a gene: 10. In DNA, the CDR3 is TGTGCCAGCAGACCTACAGGGGGCGGAAGGGAGACCCAGTACTTC. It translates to CASRPTGGGRETQYF.

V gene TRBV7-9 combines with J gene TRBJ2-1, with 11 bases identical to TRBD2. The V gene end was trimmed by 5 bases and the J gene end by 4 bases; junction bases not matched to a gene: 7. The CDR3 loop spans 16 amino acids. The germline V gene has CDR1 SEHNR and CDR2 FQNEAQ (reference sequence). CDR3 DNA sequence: TGTGCCAGCAGCAGGGGACTAGCGGAGAGATACAATGAGCAGTTCTTC. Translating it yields CASSRGLAERYNEQFF.

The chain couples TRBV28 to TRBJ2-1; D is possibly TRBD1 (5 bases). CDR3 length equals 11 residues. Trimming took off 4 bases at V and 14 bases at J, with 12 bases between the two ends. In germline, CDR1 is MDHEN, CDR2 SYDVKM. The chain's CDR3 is CASSSDSLKFF. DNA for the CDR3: TGTGCCAGCAGTTCCGACAGTCTCAAGTTCTTC.

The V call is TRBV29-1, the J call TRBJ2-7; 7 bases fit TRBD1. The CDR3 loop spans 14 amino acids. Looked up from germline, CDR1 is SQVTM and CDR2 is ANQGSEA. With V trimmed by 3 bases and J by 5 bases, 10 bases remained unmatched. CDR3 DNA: TGCAGCGTTGACTTAGGGAACACAGGGGACGAGCAGTACTTC. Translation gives CSVDLGNTGDEQYF.

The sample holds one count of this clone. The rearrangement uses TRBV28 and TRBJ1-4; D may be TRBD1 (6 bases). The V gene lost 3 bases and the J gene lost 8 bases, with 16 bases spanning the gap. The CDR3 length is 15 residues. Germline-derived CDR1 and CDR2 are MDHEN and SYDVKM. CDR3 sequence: CASSFPRQGTEKLFF. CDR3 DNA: TGTGCCAGCAGTTTTCCACGGCAGGGGACCGAAAAACTGTTTTTT. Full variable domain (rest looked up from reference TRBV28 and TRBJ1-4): DVKVTQSSRYLVKRTGEKVFLECVQDMDHENMFWYRQDPGLGLRLIYFSYDVKMKEKGDIPEGYSVSREKKERFSLILESASTNQTSMYLCASSFPRQGTEKLFFGSGTQLSVL.

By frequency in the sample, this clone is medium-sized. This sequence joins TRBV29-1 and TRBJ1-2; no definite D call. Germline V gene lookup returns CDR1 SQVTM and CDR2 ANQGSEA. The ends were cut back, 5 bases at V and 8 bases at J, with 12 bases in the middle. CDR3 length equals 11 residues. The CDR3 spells CSVSKQKGYTF. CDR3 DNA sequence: TGCAGCGTTAGTAAACAGAAAGGCTACACCTTC.

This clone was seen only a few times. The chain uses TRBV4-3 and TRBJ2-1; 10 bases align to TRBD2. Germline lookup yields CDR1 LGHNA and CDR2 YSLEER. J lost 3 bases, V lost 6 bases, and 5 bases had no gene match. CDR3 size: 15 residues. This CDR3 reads CASSYGLAVYNEQFF. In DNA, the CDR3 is TGCGCCAGCAGTTACGGACTAGCGGTCTACAATGAGCAGTTCTTC.

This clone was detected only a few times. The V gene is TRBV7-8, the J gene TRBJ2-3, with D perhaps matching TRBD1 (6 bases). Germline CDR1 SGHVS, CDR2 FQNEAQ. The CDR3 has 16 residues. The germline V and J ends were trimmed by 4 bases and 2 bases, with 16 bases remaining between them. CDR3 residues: CASSSIRGKVTDTQYF. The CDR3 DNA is TGTGCCAGCAGCTCGATTAGGGGGAAGGTCACAGATACGCAGTATTTT. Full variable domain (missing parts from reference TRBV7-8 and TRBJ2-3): GAGVSQSPRYKVAKRGQDVALRCDPISGHVSLFWYQQALGQGPEFLTYFQNEAQLDKSGLPSDRFFAERPEGSVSTLKIQRTQQEDSAVYLCASSSIRGKVTDTQYFGPGTRLTVL.

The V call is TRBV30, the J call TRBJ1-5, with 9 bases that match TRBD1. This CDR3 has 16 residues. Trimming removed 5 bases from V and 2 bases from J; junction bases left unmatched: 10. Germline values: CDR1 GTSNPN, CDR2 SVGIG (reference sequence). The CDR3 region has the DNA TGTGCCTGGGGAATTCCGGGACAGGGTGGCAATCAGCCCCAGCATTTT. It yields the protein CAWGIPGQGGNQPQHF.

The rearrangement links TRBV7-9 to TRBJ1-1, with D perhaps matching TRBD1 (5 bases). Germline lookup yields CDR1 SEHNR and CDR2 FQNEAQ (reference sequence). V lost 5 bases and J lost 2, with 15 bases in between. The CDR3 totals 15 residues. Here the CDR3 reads CASSPPRTPNTEAFF. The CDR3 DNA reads TGTGCCAGCAGCCCACCTAGGACACCAAACACTGAAGCTTTCTTT.

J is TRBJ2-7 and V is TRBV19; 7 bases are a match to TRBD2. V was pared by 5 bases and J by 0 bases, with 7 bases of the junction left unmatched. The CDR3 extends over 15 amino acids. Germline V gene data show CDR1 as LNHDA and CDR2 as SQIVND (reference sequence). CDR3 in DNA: TGTGCCAGTAGTTTCACTAGCGAAGCCTCCTACGAGCAGTACTTC. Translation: CASSFTSEASYEQYF.

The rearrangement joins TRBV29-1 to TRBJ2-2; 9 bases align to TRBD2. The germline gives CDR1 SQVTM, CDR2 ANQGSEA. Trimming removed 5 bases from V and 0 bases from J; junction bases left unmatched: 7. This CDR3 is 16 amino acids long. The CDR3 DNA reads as TGCAGCGTTATGAATAGCGGGAGCGCGAACACCGGGGAGCTGTTTTTT. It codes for CSVMNSGSANTGELFF.